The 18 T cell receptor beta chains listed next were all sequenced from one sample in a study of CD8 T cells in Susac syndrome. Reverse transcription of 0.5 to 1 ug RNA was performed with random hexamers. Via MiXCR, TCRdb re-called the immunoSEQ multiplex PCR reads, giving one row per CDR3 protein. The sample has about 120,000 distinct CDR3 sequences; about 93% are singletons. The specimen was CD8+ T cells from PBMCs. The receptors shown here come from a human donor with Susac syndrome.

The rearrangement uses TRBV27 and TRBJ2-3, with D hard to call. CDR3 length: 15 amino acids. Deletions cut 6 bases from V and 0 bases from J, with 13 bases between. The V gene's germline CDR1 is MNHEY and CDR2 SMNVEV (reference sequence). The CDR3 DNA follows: TGTGCCAGCAGCCCTGCTGGTGCTAGCACAGATACGCAGTATTTT. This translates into CASSPAGASTDTQYF.

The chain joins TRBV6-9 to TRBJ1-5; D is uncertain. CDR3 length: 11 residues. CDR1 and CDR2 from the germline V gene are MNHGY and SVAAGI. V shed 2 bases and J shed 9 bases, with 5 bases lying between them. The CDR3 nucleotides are TGTGCCAGCAGTTATAGTAGGCCCCAGCATTTT. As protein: CASSYSRPQHF.

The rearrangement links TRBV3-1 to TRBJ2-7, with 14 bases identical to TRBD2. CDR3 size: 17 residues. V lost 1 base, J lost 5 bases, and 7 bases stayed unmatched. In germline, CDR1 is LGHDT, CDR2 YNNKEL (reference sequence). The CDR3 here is CASSQVHEGLAGDEQYF. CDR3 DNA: TGTGCCAGCAGCCAAGTTCACGAGGGACTAGCGGGAGACGAGCAGTACTTC.

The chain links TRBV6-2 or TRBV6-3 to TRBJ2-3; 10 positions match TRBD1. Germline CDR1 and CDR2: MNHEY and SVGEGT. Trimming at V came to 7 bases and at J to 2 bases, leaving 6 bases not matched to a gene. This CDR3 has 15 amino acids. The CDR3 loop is CASIAGTGDTDTQYF. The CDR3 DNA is TGTGCCAGCATCGCCGGGACAGGGGACACAGATACGCAGTATTTT.

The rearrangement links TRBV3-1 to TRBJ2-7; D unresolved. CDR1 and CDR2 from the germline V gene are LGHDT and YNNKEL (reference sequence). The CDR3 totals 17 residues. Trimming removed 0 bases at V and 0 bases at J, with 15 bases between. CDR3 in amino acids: CASSQDLTEKPSYEQYF. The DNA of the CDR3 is TGTGCCAGCAGCCAAGACCTCACAGAAAAACCCTCCTACGAGCAGTACTTC.

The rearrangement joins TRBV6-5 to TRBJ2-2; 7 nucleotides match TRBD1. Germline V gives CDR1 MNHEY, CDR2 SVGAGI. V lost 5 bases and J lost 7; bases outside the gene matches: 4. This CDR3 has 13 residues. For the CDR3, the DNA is TGTGCCAGCAGTACAGGGGAACACGGGGAGCTGTTTTTT. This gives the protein CASSTGEHGELFF.

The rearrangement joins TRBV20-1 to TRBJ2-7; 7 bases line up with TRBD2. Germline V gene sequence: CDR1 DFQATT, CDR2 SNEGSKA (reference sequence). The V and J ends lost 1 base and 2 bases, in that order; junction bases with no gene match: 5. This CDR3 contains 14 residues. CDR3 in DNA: TGCAGTGCTAGAGCGCCCCTAGCGGCCTACGAGCAGTACTTC. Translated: CSARAPLAAYEQYF.

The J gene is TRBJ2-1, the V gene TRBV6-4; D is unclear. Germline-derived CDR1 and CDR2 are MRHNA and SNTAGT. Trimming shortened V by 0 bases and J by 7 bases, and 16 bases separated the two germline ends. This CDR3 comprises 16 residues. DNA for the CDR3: TGTGCCAGCAGTGACTCGATAGGTACGCCGGCAAATGAGCAGTTCTTC. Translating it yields CASSDSIGTPANEQFF.

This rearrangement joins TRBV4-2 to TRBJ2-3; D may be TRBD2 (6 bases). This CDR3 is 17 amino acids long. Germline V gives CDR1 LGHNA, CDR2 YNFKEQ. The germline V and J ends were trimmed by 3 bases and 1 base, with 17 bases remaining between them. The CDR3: CASSQEGLLPRTDTQYF. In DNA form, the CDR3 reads TGTGCCAGCAGCCAGGAGGGCCTCCTCCCTCGCACAGATACGCAGTATTTT.

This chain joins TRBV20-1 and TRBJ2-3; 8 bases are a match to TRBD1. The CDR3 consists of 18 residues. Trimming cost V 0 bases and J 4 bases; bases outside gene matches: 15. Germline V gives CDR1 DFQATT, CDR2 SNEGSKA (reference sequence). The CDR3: CSARDELRTGKRPDTQYF. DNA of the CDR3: TGCAGTGCTAGAGATGAGCTGCGGACAGGGAAGCGTCCAGATACGCAGTATTTT.

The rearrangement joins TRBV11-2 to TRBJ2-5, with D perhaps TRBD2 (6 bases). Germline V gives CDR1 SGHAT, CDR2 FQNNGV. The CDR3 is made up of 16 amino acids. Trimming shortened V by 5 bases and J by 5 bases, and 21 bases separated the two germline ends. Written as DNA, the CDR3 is TGTGCCAGCAGCCGAGAAGCGGGCTCCTTGTGGGAGACCCAGTACTTC. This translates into CASSREAGSLWETQYF.

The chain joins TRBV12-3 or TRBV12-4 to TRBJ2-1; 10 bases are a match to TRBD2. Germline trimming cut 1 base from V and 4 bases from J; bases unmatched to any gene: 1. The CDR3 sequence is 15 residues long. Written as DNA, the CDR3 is TGTGCCAGCAGTTTAGAGCGGGGGGGTTACAATGAGCAGTTCTTC. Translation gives CASSLERGGYNEQFF.

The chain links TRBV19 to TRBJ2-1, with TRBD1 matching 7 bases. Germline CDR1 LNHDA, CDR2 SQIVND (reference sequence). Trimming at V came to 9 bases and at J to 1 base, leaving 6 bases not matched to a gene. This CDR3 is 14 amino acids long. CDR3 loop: CASTQGVSYNEQFF. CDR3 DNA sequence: TGTGCCAGCACCCAGGGGGTGTCCTACAATGAGCAGTTCTTC. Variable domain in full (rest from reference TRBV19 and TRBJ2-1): DGGITQSPKYLFRKEGQNVTLSCEQNLNHDAMYWYRQDPGQGLRLIYYSQIVNDFQKGDIAEGYSVSREKKESFPLTVTSAQKNPTAFYLCASTQGVSYNEQFFGPGTRLTVL.

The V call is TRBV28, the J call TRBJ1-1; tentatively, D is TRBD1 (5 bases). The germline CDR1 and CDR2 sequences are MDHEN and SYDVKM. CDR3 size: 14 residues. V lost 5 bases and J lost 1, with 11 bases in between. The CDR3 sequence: CASSTQGGNTEAFF. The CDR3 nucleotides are TGTGCCAGCAGTACCCAGGGCGGGAACACTGAAGCTTTCTTT.

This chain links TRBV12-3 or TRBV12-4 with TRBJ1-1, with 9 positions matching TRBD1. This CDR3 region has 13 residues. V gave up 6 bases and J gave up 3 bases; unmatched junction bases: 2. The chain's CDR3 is CASRRQGDTEAFF. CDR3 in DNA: TGTGCCAGCAGGCGACAGGGGGACACTGAAGCTTTCTTT.

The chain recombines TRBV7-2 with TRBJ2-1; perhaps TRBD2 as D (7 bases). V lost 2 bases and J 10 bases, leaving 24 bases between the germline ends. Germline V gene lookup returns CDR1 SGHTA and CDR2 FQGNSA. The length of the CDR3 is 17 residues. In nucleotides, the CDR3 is TGTGCCAGCAGCTTAAGGCCTAGCGGATTTCAAGGGGGAGAGCAGTTCTTC. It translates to CASSLRPSGFQGGEQFF. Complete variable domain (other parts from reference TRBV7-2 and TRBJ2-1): GAGVSQSPSNKVTEKGKDVELRCDPISGHTALYWYRQSLGQGLEFLIYFQGNSAPDKSGLPSDRFSAERTGGSVSTLTIQRTQQEDSAVYLCASSLRPSGFQGGEQFFGPGTRLTVL.

CDR3 in DNA: TGTGCTAGTGGTTTGCCCCATACGAACACTGAAGCTTTCTTT. Translating it yields CASGLPHTNTEAFF. The chain joins TRBV12-5 to TRBJ1-1; D ambiguous. CDR3 length equals 14 residues. Germline V gives CDR1 LGHNT, CDR2 FRNRAP. Trimming left V 2 bases short and J 1 base short, with 8 bases between.

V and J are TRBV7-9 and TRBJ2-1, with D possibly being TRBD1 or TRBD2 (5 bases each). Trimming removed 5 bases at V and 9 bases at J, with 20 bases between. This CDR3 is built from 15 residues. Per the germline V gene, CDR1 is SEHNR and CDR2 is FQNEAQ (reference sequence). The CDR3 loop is CASSEGAGFGREQFF. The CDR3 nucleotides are TGTGCCAGCAGCGAAGGGGCGGGTTTCGGCCGTGAGCAGTTCTTC.